The 8 T cell receptor beta chains listed next were all sequenced from one sample in a study of blood T cell repertoires in COVID-19 (TCRdb year 2020). Libraries were prepared through the immunoSEQ multiplex PCR assay. As stored in TCRdb, this immuneACCESS dataset retains in-frame rearrangements with V and J assigned. A fraction of the clones does not appear; measured against another copy, unresolved V genes explain less than half of the discrepancy, and the remainder lacks a known reason. The sample contains about 150,000 clones, 83% of them found a single time. The ten top clones hold roughly an eighth of the sample. The sequencing sample was made of peripheral blood. These receptor sequences come from a woman aged 55 to 70 with COVID-19, enrolled during active disease.

J is TRBJ1-3 and V is TRBV5-8; a possible D gene is TRBD1 (5 bases). Germline CDR1 is SGHTS and CDR2 is YDEGEE. The CDR3 runs 15 residues. V was trimmed by 4 bases and J by 0 bases, leaving 11 bases between them. CDR3 amino acids: CASSVTENSGNTIYF. As DNA, the CDR3 is TGTGCCAGCAGCGTGACAGAGAACTCTGGAAACACCATATATTTT.

J is TRBJ1-2 and V is TRBV6-2 or TRBV6-3; 7 bases line up with TRBD1. This CDR3 contains 14 residues. The V segment lost 4 bases and the J segment 5 bases; nucleotides outside the gene matches: 7. Per germline, CDR1 MNHEY and CDR2 SVGEGT. CDR3 coding DNA: TGTGCCAGCAGTTGGCCGGGACAGCCTTATGGCTACACCTTC. Protein sequence: CASSWPGQPYGYTF.

The V gene is TRBV3-1 (or the pseudogene TRBV3-2), the J gene TRBJ1-2; the D gene is possibly TRBD1 (5 bases). The CDR3 runs 13 residues. The ends were cut back, 3 bases at V and 4 bases at J, with 9 bases in the middle. CDR1 is LGHDT, CDR2 YNNKEL, per germline (reference sequence). CDR3 residues: CASSQGGSYGYTF. The DNA of the CDR3 is TGTGCCAGCAGCCAGGGGGGGAGCTATGGCTACACCTTC.

The chain combines TRBV7-9 with TRBJ1-2; 10 bases map to TRBD1. CDR3 length: 15 residues. Germline V lookup: CDR1 SEHNR, CDR2 FQNEAQ (reference sequence). J gave up 8 bases and V 0 bases, and 6 bases lay outside the gene matches. The CDR3 bases are TGTGCCAGCAGCTTAGCGTCGGACAGGGGGATAGGCTACACCTTC. Translation: CASSLASDRGIGYTF.

The CDR3 nucleotides read TGTGCCACCAGCAGATCAGGGTCCTACAATGAGCAGTTCTTC. The encoded protein is CATSRSGSYNEQFF. V gene TRBV15 combines with J gene TRBJ2-1, with a tentative D call TRBD1 (5 bases). CDR3 length equals 14 residues. CDR1 is LNHNV and CDR2 is YYDKDF in the germline V gene (reference sequence). Between the trimmed V and J ends, which lost 2 bases and 1 base, there was a span of 6 bases.

Remarks on this clone: One end of the junction fails to match germline, which may point to a read error. The rearrangement joins TRBV18 to TRBJ1-4, with D possibly TRBD1 on 6 matching bases. CDR3 length: 13 residues. CDR1 is KGHSH and CDR2 is LQKENI in the germline V gene. CDR3 coding DNA: TGTGCCAGCTCACTAGACTCAGGGGATTCGGAGATTTTT. Protein sequence: CASSLDSGDSEIF.

The chain recombines TRBV5-6 with TRBJ1-4, with a possible D match to TRBD1 (6 bases). This CDR3 has 15 residues. V lost 4 bases to trimming and J lost 4 bases, with 14 bases between them. Germline V gives CDR1 SGHDT, CDR2 YYEEEE. The CDR3 spells CASSVINRDNEKLFF. DNA for the CDR3: TGTGCCAGCAGCGTGATAAACAGGGATAATGAAAAACTGTTTTTT.

This chain links TRBV5-6 with TRBJ2-1, with D possibly matching TRBD1 (5 bases). V was trimmed by 4 bases and J by 2 bases, leaving 19 bases between them. The CDR3 spans 17 residues. The germline gives CDR1 SGHDT, CDR2 YYEEEE. CDR3 nucleotide sequence: TGTGCCAGCAGCCCCCCCCCTAACAGGAGACCCTACAATGAGCAGTTCTTC. It yields the protein CASSPPPNRRPYNEQFF.